This T cell receptor beta chain was sequenced in a study of cytomegalovirus exposure and HLA in healthy donors. Regarding the study as a whole: Presence/absence analyses took donor sequencing depth as roughly uniform. There were some V segments, including TRBV6-2 and TRBV6-3, excluded as indistinguishable. The study designated fewer than 200 TCR beta chains cytomegalovirus-associated.

The PCR made use of 60 Vbeta and 13 Jbeta primers. Original methodology: About 11 million of some 80 million unique TCR beta chains were shared, per a later count. Sequenced by immunoSEQ multiplex PCR; TCRdb stores in-frame clones only, minus some. The DNA gave D and trimming, while V, J and clone size come from that table. Of about 130,000 clones detected, 65% to 80% appear once; the ten largest clones hold about 1.8%. The V gene's germline CDR1 is SGHRS and CDR2 YFSETQ. Trimming took 0 bases from V and 8 from J, leaving 8 bases between them. The CDR3 runs to 12 residues. This clone was observed once. What it binds is not known.

Source material: PBMCs. The V gene is TRBV5-1, the J gene TRBJ1-2, with no clear D. The receptor was isolated from a woman between 40 and 55 years old in good health and CMV-seronegative. This CDR3 reads CASSLAREGYTF. The CDR3, as DNA: TGCGCCAGCAGCTTGGCCCGTGAGGGCTACACCTTC.